This T cell receptor (beta chain) stems from a study of blood T cells in healthy people across ages. V was pared by 7 bases and J by 2 bases, with 15 bases between. Germline CDR1 reads SQVTM; CDR2 reads ANQGSEA. The CDR3 consists of 13 residues. Sample-barcoded 5' priming and a J-beta primer mix drove a second PCR of roughly 6 to 12 cycles. TCRdb reprocessed the 5' RACE reads via MiXCR and lists one record per CDR3 protein. The sample records approximately 900,000 distinct CDR3 sequences, roughly 50% being singletons. This clonotype was found many times. This clonotype was obtained from a man aged 30-40 years in good health. The rearrangement joins TRBV29-1 to TRBJ2-7; perhaps TRBD2 as D (5 bases). The sequenced sample was blood. The CDR3 reads CSGSGSSTYEQYF. In nucleotides, the CDR3 is TGCAGCGGCAGTGGGAGTTCTACCTACGAGCAGTACTTC.